This T cell receptor beta chain was sequenced in a study of glioma-infiltrating T cells after dendritic cell vaccination. In the study overall: At biweekly intervals, patients got three intradermal dendritic cell vaccine injections.

Libraries were prepared by immunoSEQ multiplex PCR; TCRdb keeps only in-frame clonotypes and omits some of them. This repertoire shows under 100,000 clones, roughly 84% found once; its top ten account for 2.5% to 3%. PBMC sampling occurred before vaccination, two weeks after the third dose, and at progression. The specimen was blood, collected before dendritic cell vaccination. The source of this sequence is a human donor with glioblastoma.

CDR3 DNA: TGTGCCAGCAGCCCAGGATATAATTCACCCCTCCACTTT. Protein: CASSPGYNSPLHF. The chain has TRBV11-2 and TRBJ1-6; no reliable D call. V lost 5 bases, J lost 4 bases, and 6 bases lay in between. The CDR3 is made up of 13 amino acids. Germline assignment: CDR1 SGHAT and CDR2 FQNNGV.